Listed below are T cell receptor beta chains from one sample, sequenced in a study of blood T cells in healthy people across ages. TCRdb re-analysed the 5' RACE reads in MiXCR, keeping a single row per CDR3 protein. The sample lists roughly 560,000 distinct CDR3 sequences; 20% to 30% were seen once. These data were also reused for a study on T cells of mothers and their children.

Sequencing was done on a sample of blood. The receptors were gathered from a boy aged 5-17 years in good health. The CDR3 runs from the conserved cysteine through the conserved F or W. A D gene is named only where the DNA matches it firmly. Not every row has a clone size; where given, it reads once, few, many or a size class.

D gene	V gene	J gene	clone size	CDR3 DNA	CDR3 protein
TRBD2	TRBV3-1	TRBJ2-7	few	TGTGCCAGCAGCCATGCCCCCCTAGCGGCCTCCTACGAGCAGTACTTC	CASSHAPLAASYEQYF
TRBD1	TRBV2	TRBJ1-5	.	TGTGCCAGCAAACAACAGGGGGCTGAAAATCAGCCCCAGCATTTT	CASKQQGAENQPQHF
TRBD2	TRBV20-1	TRBJ2-7	.	TGCAGTGCTAGAGATCAGCTAGCGGCCTACGAGCAGTACTTC	CSARDQLAAYEQYF
.	TRBV24-1	TRBJ2-1	.	TGTGCCACCAGTGATCCTGACCCCAAAGCACCCTACAATGAGCAGTTCTTC	CATSDPDPKAPYNEQFF
.	TRBV29-1	TRBJ1-1	.	TGCAGCGTTGTCCTACCGCTGAACACTGAAGCTTTCTTT	CSVVLPLNTEAFF
TRBD2	TRBV7-8	TRBJ2-2	.	TGTGCCAGCAGCTTACGACTAGCGGCTAACACCGGGGAGCTGTTTTTT	CASSLRLAANTGELFF
.	TRBV6-1	TRBJ2-3	few	TGTGCCAGCAGTCTCTCAAATTGGGGCGGACCCACAGATACGCAGTATTTT	CASSLSNWGGPTDTQYF
.	TRBV2	TRBJ2-1	.	TGTGCCACCGGGACCTACAATGAGCAGTTCTTC	CATGTYNEQFF
.	TRBV10-3	TRBJ1-1	few	TGTGCCATCAGTGAGTCAAAGGGATACAGGGATCCCACTGAAGCTTTCTTT	CAISESKGYRDPTEAFF
.	TRBV21-1	TRBJ2-6	few	TGTGCCAGCAGCAAGTTTCCGGGATCCCACTCTGGGGCCAACGTCCTGACTTTC	CASSKFPGSHSGANVLTF
.	TRBV7-9	TRBJ1-2	few	TGTGCCAGCAGCTTAGCGCGTGGCTATGGCTACACCTTC	CASSLARGYGYTF
TRBD2	TRBV6-2/TRBV6-3	TRBJ2-1	few	TGTGCCAGCAGTTTTCCAGCGGGGCCCTCCTACAATGAGCAGTTCTTC	CASSFPAGPSYNEQFF
.	TRBV7-2	TRBJ2-1	once	TGTGCCAGCAGCTTAGTGGACCAGAGGAACAATGAGCAGTTCTTC	CASSLVDQRNNEQFF
.	TRBV6-5	TRBJ2-5	.	TGTGCCACCTCGAGCGGAATCCAAGAGACCCAGTACTTC	CATSSGIQETQYF
.	TRBV27	TRBJ1-2	.	TGTGCCAGCAGTTTAAGGGCTTATGGCTATGGCTACACCTTC	CASSLRAYGYGYTF
.	TRBV6-6	TRBJ1-2	few	TGTGCCAGCAGTCAGGGGCCAGGCTATGGCTTCACCTTC	CASSQGPGYGFTF
TRBD1	TRBV24-1	TRBJ1-1	.	TGTGCCACCAGGAGCCGCTGGGACAGGGGGGGGGACACTGAAGCTTTCTTT	CATRSRWDRGGDTEAFF
.	TRBV6-5	TRBJ1-4	.	TGTGCCAGCATACCCCGCGCGGGAGTTAATGGAAAACTGTTTTTT	CASIPRAGVNGKLFF
.	TRBV19	TRBJ2-7	few	TGTGCCAGTAGGCGGAGGGACGGACCCTCGGAGCAGTACTTC	CASRRRDGPSEQYF
.	TRBV12-3/TRBV12-4	TRBJ1-1	.	TGTGCCAGCAGGGCAGGAGACACTGAAGCTTTCTTT	CASRAGDTEAFF
.	TRBV6-5	TRBJ1-1	many	TGTGCCAGCAGCCCCACTTATTGGAACACTGAAGCTTTCTTT	CASSPTYWNTEAFF
.	TRBV4-3	TRBJ2-1	few	TGCGCCAGCAGCCAAGATCAATCAGCCTACAATGAGCAGTTCTTC	CASSQDQSAYNEQFF